These T cell receptor beta chains were read from a single sample in a study of cytomegalovirus exposure and HLA in healthy donors. TCRdb's table, derived via immunoSEQ multiplex PCR, lists solely in-frame clones and lacks some. This table holds around 300,000 clones, 88% found once. The sequencing input was PBMCs. Receptors originate from a man younger than 45 in good health and CMV-seronegative. The CDR3 runs from the conserved cysteine through the conserved F or W. A D gene is named only where the DNA matches it firmly. Clone size is not always given. Where it is, it says once, few, many or a class for expanded clones.

clone_size d_call j_call v_call cdr3_nt cdr3_aa
once TRBD2 TRBJ2-7 TRBV11-2 TGTGCCAGCAGCTTGAGGACTAGCGGAATCTACGAGCAGTACTTC CASSLRTSGIYEQYF
- TRBD2 TRBJ2-2 TRBV7-2 TGTGCCAGCAGCTTAGGCGGGGGGGTAGGCGGGGAGCTGTTTTTT CASSLGGGVGGELFF
- - TRBJ1-2 TRBV4-1 TGCGCCAGCAGCCAATCACCCGGGCATCGCGGGGGCTATGGCTACACCTTC CASSQSPGHRGGYGYTF
once - TRBJ1-1 TRBV11-2 TGTGCCAGCAGCTTAGGGCGGGGCACTGAAGCTTTCTTT CASSLGRGTEAFF
once - TRBJ1-4 TRBV7-2 TGTGCCAGCAGCTTAGTGCCGGTAGCAACTAATGAAAAACTGTTTTTT CASSLVPVATNEKLFF
- TRBD1 TRBJ1-2 TRBV27 TGTGCCAGCAGTGAACGACAGGGGCCTGGCTACACCTTC CASSERQGPGYTF
- - TRBJ2-7 TRBV27 TGTGCCAGCAGTCCAGAGACAGTTTTCGGCAACGAGCAGTACTTC CASSPETVFGNEQYF
- TRBD1 TRBJ1-6 TRBV4-1 TGCGCCAGCAGCCAGGCCACAGGGGTCTCCTATAATTCACCCCTCCACTTT CASSQATGVSYNSPLHF
- TRBD1 TRBJ2-5 TRBV6-1 TGTGCCAGCACCTTTGGGACAGGGGGCGAGGAGACCCAGTACTTC CASTFGTGGEETQYF
- - TRBJ1-3 TRBV4-3 TGCGCCAGCAGCCAAGATATCCTTTTGTGGGGGCCGAACACCATATATTTT CASSQDILLWGPNTIYF
- TRBD1 TRBJ2-7 TRBV18 TGTGCCAGCTCACCGACGGCGAGTACCGGGACAGGCTCCTACGAGCAGTACTTC CASSPTASTGTGSYEQYF
- - TRBJ2-7 TRBV12-2 TGTGCAAGGCCCCGGGAGGTTTGGTCACGTACTGGCGAGCAGTACTTC CARPREVWSRTGEQYF
- TRBD2 TRBJ2-7 TRBV19 TGTGCCAGTAGTATCGGGACTAGCCGCCACGAGCAGTACTTC CASSIGTSRHEQYF
- TRBD1 TRBJ1-6 TRBV29-1 TGCAGCGCTGCGGACAGGGCTGGTTCACCCCTCCACTTT CSAADRAGSPLHF
- TRBD1 TRBJ1-1 TRBV5-6 TGTGCCAGCAGCCCGGAGACAGGGGTCGCCCAAGCTTTCTTT CASSPETGVAQAFF
- TRBD1 TRBJ1-1 TRBV11-2 TGTGCCAGCAGCTTAGTAGGACAGGGGAACACTGAAGCTTTCTTT CASSLVGQGNTEAFF
- - TRBJ2-2 TRBV4-3 TGCGCCAGCAGCCTTAGGAGTGCTAACACCGGGGAGCTGTTTTTT CASSLRSANTGELFF
- TRBD2 TRBJ2-5 TRBV30 TGTGCCTGGAGTAGCCAGCGGGGGGGCTCAGAGACCCAGTACTTC CAWSSQRGGSETQYF
- TRBD2 TRBJ2-5 TRBV11-2 TGTGCCAGCAGCACTTTAGCGGGGGCCCCTTGGCAAACCCAGTACTTC CASSTLAGAPWQTQYF
few - TRBJ2-7 TRBV5-1 TGCGCCAGCAGCTTTGTTACAGGGAATTACGAGCAGTACTTC CASSFVTGNYEQYF
once TRBD1 TRBJ2-7 TRBV5-6 TGTGCCAGCAGCCCGGGACAGGGGGCGAGAGAGCAGTACTTC CASSPGQGAREQYF
- TRBD1 TRBJ1-4 TRBV5-1 TGCGCCAGCAGCTTGGGGGACAGCCGCCGGGAAAAACTGTTTTTT CASSLGDSRREKLFF
- TRBD2 TRBJ2-7 TRBV11-2 TGTGCCAGCAGTCCCACTAGCGGGGGGGCCCGGTACGACCCCTACGAGCAGTACTTC CASSPTSGGARYDPYEQYF
- TRBD1 TRBJ1-1 TRBV14 TGTGCCAGCAGCCAGCCGGGACAGGGTACTTCCTACCCTGAAGCTTTCTTT CASSQPGQGTSYPEAFF
- - TRBJ1-1 TRBV28 TGTGCCAGCAGTGCACCTCATAGAGGAAGCGGAGAAGCTTTCTTT CASSAPHRGSGEAFF
- - TRBJ1-1 TRBV4-1 TGCGCCAGCAGCCAAAGGTTAGACATGAACACTGAAGCTTTCTTT CASSQRLDMNTEAFF
- - TRBJ2-7 TRBV27 TGTGCCAGCAGTCGTCTACCCTCCACAGGAAACTACGAGCAGTACTTC CASSRLPSTGNYEQYF
- - TRBJ1-5 TRBV19 TGTGCCAGTAGTAACGACAATACCCAGTGGGCCGTGGGCAATCAGCCCCAGCATTTT CASSNDNTQWAVGNQPQHF
- TRBD1 TRBJ2-2 TRBV7-9 TGTGCCAGCAGCTTAGCTTGGGACAGATATACCGGGGAGCTGTTTTTT CASSLAWDRYTGELFF
- TRBD1 TRBJ1-2 TRBV7-9 TGTGCCAGCAGCAAAAGGACAGGGGGCGCTCCCTATGGCTACACCTTC CASSKRTGGAPYGYTF
- TRBD1 TRBJ1-1 TRBV4-3 TGCGCCAGCAGCCAAGATTGGGGACAGGGGGCGAACCGGAGGCTGGGAAGGGCTGAAGCTTTCTTT CASSQDWGQGANRRLGRAEAFF
- TRBD1 TRBJ1-2 TRBV5-6 TGTGCCAGCAGGGGACAGGGAGGCTATGGCTACACCTTC CASRGQGGYGYTF
- - TRBJ1-4 TRBV2 TGTGCCAGCAGCAGGGACTCTGCTAATGAAAAACTGTTTTTT CASSRDSANEKLFF
- TRBD1 TRBJ1-1 TRBV6-1 TGTGCCACCCGCCCAGGGGGGTACACTGAAGCTTTCTTT CATRPGGYTEAFF
- - TRBJ1-2 TRBV5-1 TGCGCCAGCAGCTCGCAGGGGATGATCGGCGGCTACACCTTC CASSSQGMIGGYTF
- - TRBJ2-1 TRBV4-3 TGCGCCAGCAGCCAAGATACAGGGGGGGTCTACAATGAGCAGTTCTTC CASSQDTGGVYNEQFF
- TRBD1 TRBJ2-7 TRBV15 TGTGCCACCAGCAGGGGACTATTCCCGGGACAGGGATCCTACGAGCAGTACTTC CATSRGLFPGQGSYEQYF
once TRBD1 TRBJ2-7 TRBV5-4 TGTGCCAGCAGCGGGACAGGGGGGTACGAGCAGTACTTC CASSGTGGYEQYF
- - TRBJ1-2 TRBV7-9 TGTGCCAGCAGCTCGAACCCTACAGGGATGGATGGCTACACCTTC CASSSNPTGMDGYTF
- - TRBJ1-2 TRBV6-1 TGTGCCAGCAGTGACCGGAGGGGCTACACCTTC CASSDRRGYTF
- TRBD1 TRBJ2-7 TRBV7-9 TGTGCCAGCAGCTTTGGACAGGTCTACGAGCAGTACTTC CASSFGQVYEQYF
- - TRBJ2-1 TRBV5-1 TGCGCCAGCAGCTTGGTTTTTAGTTCCAATGAGCAGTTCTTC CASSLVFSSNEQFF
- - TRBJ1-1 TRBV10-2 TGCGCCAGCATCTCGCAGGGCGGTTTGAACACTGAAGCTTTCTTT CASISQGGLNTEAFF
once - TRBJ1-1 TRBV2 TGTGCCAGCAGTTACTCAAACAGTGAAGCTTTCTTT CASSYSNSEAFF
once - TRBJ1-1 TRBV6-6 TGTGCCAGCACCCTGAGAGGGAGCGCTTTCTTT CASTLRGSAFF
- - TRBJ2-4 TRBV30 TGTGCCTGGACTTCACAAGAGGGCCCCCAAAGGAAAAACATTCAGTACTTC CAWTSQEGPQRKNIQYF
- - TRBJ2-1 TRBV6-1 TGTGCCAGCACCAACTACAATGAGCAGTTCTTC CASTNYNEQFF
- TRBD1 TRBJ1-1 TRBV29-1 TGCAGCGTGGGACAGGGGGAAACTGAAGCTTTCTTT CSVGQGETEAFF
- TRBD1 TRBJ2-5 TRBV6-1 TGTGCCAGCAGAGAGGACAGGGGGAGGGGAACCCAGTACTTC CASREDRGRGTQYF
- - TRBJ1-5 TRBV19 TGTGCCAGTAGTGACAGGAATAGCAATCAGCCCCAGCATTTT CASSDRNSNQPQHF
- TRBD1 TRBJ1-6 TRBV7-2 TGTGCCAGCAGCCACGGACAGGCCGATAATTCACCCCTCCACTTT CASSHGQADNSPLHF
- TRBD1 TRBJ1-1 TRBV7-9 TGTGCCAGCAGCGTTGGGGACAGCCGCGACACTGAAGCTTTCTTT CASSVGDSRDTEAFF
- - TRBJ2-1 TRBV29-1 TGCAGCGTCAAAAAGGAGGCGGGGGCGTACAATGAGCAGTTCTTC CSVKKEAGAYNEQFF
- - TRBJ1-1 TRBV30 TGTGCCTGGAGTGTGGTGGACAGCTCAACGGCTTTCTTT CAWSVVDSSTAFF
- TRBD1 TRBJ1-2 TRBV5-4 TGTGCCAGCAGGCAGACAGGGTATGGCTACACCTTC CASRQTGYGYTF
- TRBD2 TRBJ2-3 TRBV6-4 TGTGCCAGCAGACCCTTTGCGGGGGGCACAGATACGCAGTATTTT CASRPFAGGTDTQYF
- - TRBJ1-5 TRBV7-9 TGTGCCAGCAGCTTCCGGGGTACGGAGCCCCAGCATTTT CASSFRGTEPQHF
- TRBD2 TRBJ2-7 TRBV4-1 TGCGCCAGCAGCCAAGACTACCTAGCGGGGGCGGCCTACGAGCAGTACTTC CASSQDYLAGAAYEQYF
once TRBD2 TRBJ2-3 TRBV7-2 TGTGCCAGCAGCCGTTTCCCATTTGCGGGGGAGGTTACGCAGTATTTT CASSRFPFAGEVTQYF
- TRBD2 TRBJ2-1 TRBV4-1 TGCGCCAGCAGCCAAGAGAGACTAGCGGGGGCCATATCCTACAATGAGCAGTTCTTC CASSQERLAGAISYNEQFF